Included here is one TCR beta chain sequence, with context. Its antigen is undetermined. This sample was included in a study of shared clonotypes between healthy human individuals. This CDR3 spans 15 amino acids. V lost 3 bases, J lost 7 bases, and 8 bases stayed unmatched. CDR1 and CDR2 from the germline V gene are MNHNS and SASEGT. Assay runs were performed at deep level. The data were produced by immunoSEQ multiplex PCR, yet TCRdb's version contains in-frame clones alone and is incomplete. This sample has roughly 760,000 clones, with less than 85% found just once. General observations from the study: When naive CD4 clonotypes were compared across several donors, around 5% were shared.

What was sequenced was memory CD4+ T cells sorted from blood. The sample's subset: CD45RA-negative fraction. The V gene is TRBV6-1, the J gene TRBJ2-2; 7 nucleotides agree with TRBD1. The receptor comes from a woman aged 25 to 45 in good health. DNA of the CDR3: TGTGCCAGCAGTGAGGGACAGTTCCGTAGCGGGGAGCTGTTTTTT. Amino acids: CASSEGQFRSGELFF.